This T cell receptor beta chain derives from a study of shared clonotypes between healthy human individuals (dated by TCRdb to about 2020). In terms of the full investigation: A couple of women and a few men aged 18 to 49 years were included in the cohort. For each donor, three plates each were used for CD4 naive and CD4 memory, two plates were used for CD8 naive, and one plate was used for CD8 memory. To estimate repertoire size and how much clonotype sharing occurs between individuals, the study deeply sequenced the blood TCR repertoires of several healthy adults. Libraries were prepared and TCR repertoires were sequenced by different laboratories using diverse techniques, in order to increase sequencing depth and limit assay-specific biases. Each donor's leukapheresis produced roughly between about 0.8 and 8.9 billion PBMCs.

Concerning this clone: The clone's antigen remains unknown. Base qualities are not at hand, and no much larger clone is one base apart.

Using the deep immunoSEQ assay, multiplex PCR amplified TCR CDR3 regions from genomic DNA. Genomic DNA extracted from each cell subset was distributed evenly over all wells of several immunoSEQ 96-well plates, and each plate served as one replicate. For sorted subsets, roughly 200 ng genomic DNA, equal to tens of thousands of T cell genomes, was loaded into each replicate PCR. The purified libraries were quantified using a Qubit 3.0 fluorometer, sized with a Bioanalyzer 2100, and then quantified again using the KAPA Library Quantification kit. Each immunoSEQ 96-well plate was sequenced on its own single-read 150-cycle Illumina NextSeq 550 flow cell. Per the source publication's procedure: Because the immunoSEQ output held only junctional sequences and lacked quality scores, the filtering could not match the filtering applied to full-length reads. Sequences were annotated with PyIR, a Python wrapper for IgBLAST v1.9, using IMGT germline references to assign V/J genes and CDR3. Reads with weak V/J assignments (E-value above 1e-6), missing CDR3, stop codons, out-of-frame junctions, or ambiguous translated residues were removed. V3J clonotypes were defined as sequences sharing an identical inferred V gene, J gene, and CDR3 amino acid sequence. The percentage overlap between two repertoires was calculated by dividing the number of shared unique clonotypes by the size of the smaller repertoire. RTK rarefaction, the Chao1 estimator, and Recon v2.1 estimates of unobserved clonotypes were used to assess repertoire richness. Generation probabilities were computed with OLGA for all TCRbeta clonotypes obtained by the gDNA method from several donors. TCRdb holds this immuneACCESS table with in-frame rearrangements only. Some clones are missing; in checked studies, unresolved V genes explain under half, and the rest has no known cause. The D gene and trimming were derived from the DNA, and the V and J assignments and clone size from that table. This sample comprises about 1.5 million clones, 95% to 99% of them detected only once. About 0.4% of the sample is in the top ten clones.

Points the paper makes about the study in general: Sampling was limited to blood, and TCR repertoires in tissue likely differ from TCR repertoires in blood. Naive subsets generally had larger estimated clonotype richness than memory subsets. Incomplete sequencing was indicated by rarefaction of sorted-subset datasets, despite the large sequencing depth. Because the study included a small number of donors, the genetic and exposure-history diversity represented was limited. Pairwise subsampling led to the expectation that sequencing depth would affect the degree of clonotype sharing among donors. Clonotypes shared by all four sorted-subset donors showed higher generation probabilities than non-shared clonotypes. About 4.5% of naive CD4, approximately 3.7% of naive CD8, around 2.3% of memory CD4, and 0.35% to 0.4% of memory CD8 clonotypes were shared across several donors.

Healthy HIV-negative adults with no recently reported acute infections or vaccinations were included as donors. Every donor was a Caucasian adult living in Nashville, Tennessee, USA. Magnetic negative selection was used to enrich CD4+ T cells, after which naive cells were positively selected on CD45RA and the negative fraction became the memory subset. Blood was obtained by leukapheresis, after which PBMCs were separated by Ficoll-Histopaque density gradient centrifugation and cryopreserved in liquid nitrogen vapor phase. Analytical flow cytometry was used to check the purity and quantity of each magnetically sorted T cell population. From each sorted fraction, genomic DNA was isolated and quantified by UV absorbance on a Nanodrop 2000c. The sample was naive CD4+ T cells sorted from blood. The sample's cell subset or site label is to be understood as: CD45RA+ positively selected. The receptor's source is a man aged 25-45 years in good health.

The nucleotide sequence is given as TGCGCCAGCAGTGCCCCGGCACAGGGGCGGGTGGTAAAACTGTTTTTT. This yields the protein CASSAPAQGRVVKLFF. The V and J segments used are TRBV10-2 and TRBJ1-4, and TRBD1 matches 7 of the central bases. Here V drops 4 bases and J drops 10 bases, and the junction holds 15 bases not matched to any gene. From the cysteine up to the phenylalanine, the CDR3 has a length of 16 residues. Only the CDR3 DNA is retained, 48 bases long and in frame from the first base. CDR1 WSHSY and CDR2 SAAADI were looked up in the germline V gene.